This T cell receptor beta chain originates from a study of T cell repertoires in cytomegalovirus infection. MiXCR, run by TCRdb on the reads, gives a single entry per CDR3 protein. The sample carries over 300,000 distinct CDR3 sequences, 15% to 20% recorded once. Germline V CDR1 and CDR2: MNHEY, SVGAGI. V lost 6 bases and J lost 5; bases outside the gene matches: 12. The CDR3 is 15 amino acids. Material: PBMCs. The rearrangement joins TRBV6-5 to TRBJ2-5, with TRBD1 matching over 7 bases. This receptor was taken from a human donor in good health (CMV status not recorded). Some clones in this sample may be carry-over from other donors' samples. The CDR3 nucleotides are TGTGCCAGCAGCCTGCAACAGGGGAGAGGGGAGACCCAGTACTTC. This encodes CASSLQQGRGETQYF.